These T cell receptor beta chains were read from a single sample in a study of blood T cell repertoires in COVID-19. TCRdb keeps only in-frame clones here, not all; method: immunoSEQ multiplex PCR. The sample consists of over 85,000 clones, 87% of them appearing once. The sequenced material came from peripheral blood. Receptors originate from a man in his 70s with acute or convalescent COVID-19. Both conserved end residues are part of each CDR3. The order of the fields is J gene, V gene, clone size, D gene, CDR3 protein, CDR3 DNA. A D gene is named only where the DNA matches it firmly. Some rows have no size entry. The others give once, few or many, or a class for an expanded clone.

j_gene: TRBJ2-3; v_gene: TRBV7-7; abundance: NA; d_gene: TRBD2; CDR3aa: CASSPTPSGGFGTQYF; CDR3nt: TGTGCCAGCAGCCCTACCCCTAGCGGGGGGTTCGGGACGCAGTATTTT
j_gene: TRBJ1-3; v_gene: TRBV6-1; abundance: NA; d_gene: TRBD1; CDR3aa: CASSDYRQGSGNTIYF; CDR3nt: TGTGCCAGCAGTGATTATAGACAGGGCTCTGGAAACACCATATATTTT
j_gene: TRBJ1-4; v_gene: TRBV28; abundance: NA; d_gene: NA; CDR3aa: CASSTYWETNEKLFF; CDR3nt: TGTGCCAGCAGTACATATTGGGAGACTAATGAAAAACTGTTTTTT
j_gene: TRBJ1-2; v_gene: TRBV5-1; abundance: NA; d_gene: TRBD1; CDR3aa: CASSLEGTGSIPTGYTF; CDR3nt: TGCGCCAGCAGCTTAGAAGGGACAGGGAGCATCCCGACTGGCTACACCTTC
j_gene: TRBJ1-3; v_gene: TRBV3-1/TRBV3-2; abundance: NA; d_gene: NA; CDR3aa: CASSQVMTGGNTIYF; CDR3nt: TGTGCCAGCAGCCAAGTAATGACAGGCGGAAACACCATATATTTT
j_gene: TRBJ2-7; v_gene: TRBV7-9; abundance: NA; d_gene: NA; CDR3aa: CASSQTAYEQYF; CDR3nt: TGTGCCAGCAGTCAGACAGCCTACGAGCAGTACTTC
j_gene: TRBJ1-4; v_gene: TRBV6-5; abundance: NA; d_gene: NA; CDR3aa: CASRPGMGDEKLFF; CDR3nt: TGTGCCAGCAGGCCGGGTATGGGTGATGAAAAACTGTTTTTT
j_gene: TRBJ2-7; v_gene: TRBV20-1; abundance: NA; d_gene: TRBD2; CDR3aa: CSASRGGGSYEQYF; CDR3nt: TGCAGTGCTAGTCGTGGCGGGGGCTCCTACGAGCAGTACTTC
j_gene: TRBJ1-4; v_gene: TRBV2; abundance: NA; d_gene: TRBD1; CDR3aa: CASSEGWTGINEKLFF; CDR3nt: TGTGCCAGCAGTGAAGGGTGGACAGGGATCAATGAAAAACTGTTTTTT
j_gene: TRBJ1-6; v_gene: TRBV16; abundance: NA; d_gene: NA; CDR3aa: CASSPISGQGSSYNSPLHF; CDR3nt: TGTGCCAGCAGCCCGATTAGTGGGCAGGGAAGCTCCTATAATTCACCCCTCCACTTT
j_gene: TRBJ1-1; v_gene: TRBV19; abundance: NA; d_gene: NA; CDR3aa: CASSYIKGQRDPEAFF; CDR3nt: TGTGCCAGTAGTTACATTAAGGGACAACGGGACCCTGAAGCTTTCTTT
j_gene: TRBJ2-3; v_gene: TRBV4-2; abundance: NA; d_gene: NA; CDR3aa: CASSQVRASTDTQYF; CDR3nt: TGTGCCAGCAGCCAAGTCAGGGCTAGCACAGATACGCAGTATTTT
j_gene: TRBJ2-2; v_gene: TRBV7-3; abundance: NA; d_gene: NA; CDR3aa: CASSPRSLRNTGELFF; CDR3nt: TGTGCCAGCAGCCCCAGGTCCCTCCGGAACACCGGGGAGCTGTTTTTT
j_gene: TRBJ1-2; v_gene: TRBV2; abundance: many; d_gene: NA; CDR3aa: CASSEGQFYGYTF; CDR3nt: TGTGCCAGCAGTGAAGGGCAGTTCTATGGCTACACCTTC
j_gene: TRBJ2-3; v_gene: TRBV5-6; abundance: NA; d_gene: TRBD2; CDR3aa: CASSRGLARDTQYF; CDR3nt: TGTGCCAGCAGCCGCGGACTAGCGAGAGATACGCAGTATTTT
j_gene: TRBJ1-2; v_gene: TRBV6-5; abundance: NA; d_gene: NA; CDR3aa: CASSQGGTYGYTF; CDR3nt: TGTGCCAGCAGTCAGGGCGGGACCTATGGCTACACCTTC
j_gene: TRBJ1-1; v_gene: TRBV5-1; abundance: NA; d_gene: NA; CDR3aa: CASSLADGYTEAFF; CDR3nt: TGCGCCAGCAGCCTAGCCGACGGGTACACTGAAGCTTTCTTT
j_gene: TRBJ1-2; v_gene: TRBV29-1; abundance: NA; d_gene: NA; CDR3aa: CSVVEPNYGYTF; CDR3nt: TGCAGCGTTGTGGAGCCGAACTATGGCTACACCTTC
j_gene: TRBJ2-2; v_gene: TRBV11-2; abundance: NA; d_gene: NA; CDR3aa: CASSLGHNTGELFF; CDR3nt: TGTGCCAGCAGCTTGGGACATAACACCGGGGAGCTGTTTTTT
j_gene: TRBJ1-2; v_gene: TRBV27; abundance: NA; d_gene: NA; CDR3aa: CASSLSGSGSYGYTF; CDR3nt: TGTGCCAGCAGTTTATCGGGTAGCGGATCTTATGGCTACACCTTC
j_gene: TRBJ2-7; v_gene: TRBV9; abundance: NA; d_gene: NA; CDR3aa: CASSAGTPGTYEQYF; CDR3nt: TGTGCCAGCAGCGCCGGGACACCCGGAACTTACGAGCAGTACTTC
j_gene: TRBJ2-7; v_gene: TRBV7-9; abundance: NA; d_gene: NA; CDR3aa: CASSLTGFYEQYF; CDR3nt: TGTGCCAGCAGCCTGACAGGATTCTACGAGCAGTACTTC
j_gene: TRBJ1-2; v_gene: TRBV5-6; abundance: few; d_gene: NA; CDR3aa: CASSWGQGSTYGYTF; CDR3nt: TGTGCCAGCAGCTGGGGGCAGGGTAGTACCTATGGCTACACCTTC
j_gene: TRBJ1-3; v_gene: TRBV7-2; abundance: NA; d_gene: TRBD1; CDR3aa: CASSHRGNSGNTIYF; CDR3nt: TGTGCCAGCAGCCACAGGGGCAACTCTGGAAACACCATATATTTT
j_gene: TRBJ1-6; v_gene: TRBV7-9; abundance: NA; d_gene: NA; CDR3aa: CASSRDTSSYNSPLHF; CDR3nt: TGTGCCAGCAGCCGGGACACAAGCTCCTATAATTCACCCCTCCACTTT
j_gene: TRBJ1-6; v_gene: TRBV2; abundance: NA; d_gene: TRBD1; CDR3aa: CASKGANSPLHF; CDR3nt: TGTGCCAGCAAGGGGGCTAATTCACCCCTCCACTTT
j_gene: TRBJ1-1; v_gene: TRBV11-2; abundance: NA; d_gene: TRBD1; CDR3aa: CASSIDRGSGRNTEAFF; CDR3nt: TGTGCCAGCAGCATCGACAGGGGAAGCGGTAGGAACACTGAAGCTTTCTTT
j_gene: TRBJ1-2; v_gene: TRBV6-5; abundance: NA; d_gene: TRBD1; CDR3aa: CASSSGTGDAYGYTF; CDR3nt: TGTGCCAGCAGCTCCGGGACAGGGGACGCCTATGGCTACACCTTC
j_gene: TRBJ2-1; v_gene: TRBV11-3; abundance: NA; d_gene: NA; CDR3aa: CASGGNSNEQFF; CDR3nt: TGTGCCAGCGGGGGGAACTCCAATGAGCAGTTCTTC
j_gene: TRBJ2-4; v_gene: TRBV7-9; abundance: NA; d_gene: NA; CDR3aa: CASSLDSGNIQYF; CDR3nt: TGTGCCAGCAGCTTAGATTCCGGAAACATTCAGTACTTC
j_gene: TRBJ1-3; v_gene: TRBV3-1/TRBV3-2; abundance: NA; d_gene: NA; CDR3aa: CASSRASMNTIYF; CDR3nt: TGTGCCAGCAGCCGCGCGTCTATGAACACCATATATTTT
j_gene: TRBJ2-1; v_gene: TRBV30; abundance: NA; d_gene: TRBD2; CDR3aa: CACHPGGLSYNEQFF; CDR3nt: TGTGCCTGTCACCCGGGGGGGCTGTCCTACAATGAGCAGTTCTTC
j_gene: TRBJ1-6; v_gene: TRBV27; abundance: NA; d_gene: NA; CDR3aa: CASSTRQLNSPLHF; CDR3nt: TGTGCCAGCAGTACCCGACAGCTTAATTCACCCCTCCACTTT
j_gene: TRBJ2-3; v_gene: TRBV7-6; abundance: NA; d_gene: TRBD2; CDR3aa: CASSTNPSGGADTQYF; CDR3nt: TGTGCCAGCAGCACCAACCCTAGCGGGGGGGCAGATACGCAGTATTTT
j_gene: TRBJ1-1; v_gene: TRBV5-1; abundance: NA; d_gene: TRBD1; CDR3aa: CASSPGTGGIVNTEAFF; CDR3nt: TGCGCCAGCAGCCCCGGGACAGGGGGGATCGTGAACACTGAAGCTTTCTTT
j_gene: TRBJ2-5; v_gene: TRBV7-3; abundance: NA; d_gene: NA; CDR3aa: CASSLRPHTGLETQYF; CDR3nt: TGTGCCAGCAGCCTAAGACCCCATACAGGGTTGGAGACCCAGTACTTC
j_gene: TRBJ1-5; v_gene: TRBV7-2; abundance: NA; d_gene: TRBD1; CDR3aa: CASTPGQSDQPQHF; CDR3nt: TGTGCCAGCACCCCGGGACAGAGCGATCAGCCCCAGCATTTT
j_gene: TRBJ2-3; v_gene: TRBV9; abundance: NA; d_gene: TRBD2; CDR3aa: CASSVGGAGGRLDTDTQYF; CDR3nt: TGTGCCAGCAGCGTAGGAGGAGCGGGGGGACGACTAGACACAGATACGCAGTATTTT
j_gene: TRBJ2-7; v_gene: TRBV10-2; abundance: NA; d_gene: TRBD1; CDR3aa: CAIRDRGSYEQYF; CDR3nt: TGCGCCATCCGGGACAGGGGATCCTACGAGCAGTACTTC
j_gene: TRBJ2-1; v_gene: TRBV2; abundance: NA; d_gene: TRBD1; CDR3aa: CASSEFGTGAYEQFF; CDR3nt: TGTGCCAGCAGTGAATTTGGGACAGGGGCCTACGAGCAGTTCTTC
j_gene: TRBJ2-7; v_gene: TRBV7-9; abundance: few; d_gene: NA; CDR3aa: CASSPTSSYEQYF; CDR3nt: TGTGCCAGCAGCCCGACAAGTTCCTACGAGCAGTACTTC
j_gene: TRBJ2-1; v_gene: TRBV5-4; abundance: NA; d_gene: TRBD1; CDR3aa: CASSLTGQADNEQFF; CDR3nt: TGTGCCAGCAGCTTGACGGGACAGGCCGACAATGAGCAGTTCTTC
j_gene: TRBJ2-7; v_gene: TRBV2; abundance: few; d_gene: NA; CDR3aa: CASSPQGSSYEQYF; CDR3nt: TGTGCCAGCAGTCCACAGGGAAGCTCCTACGAGCAGTACTTC
j_gene: TRBJ1-1; v_gene: TRBV5-1; abundance: NA; d_gene: NA; CDR3aa: CASSLDAGGTEAFF; CDR3nt: TGCGCCAGCAGCTTGGATGCGGGCGGCACTGAAGCTTTCTTT
j_gene: TRBJ1-1; v_gene: TRBV2; abundance: NA; d_gene: NA; CDR3aa: CASSTSGGTEAFF; CDR3nt: TGTGCCAGCAGTACATCGGGGGGGACTGAAGCTTTCTTT
j_gene: TRBJ2-1; v_gene: TRBV30; abundance: NA; d_gene: TRBD2; CDR3aa: CAWSKGGLAVYEQFF; CDR3nt: TGTGCCTGGAGTAAGGGGGGACTAGCTGTCTATGAGCAGTTCTTC
j_gene: TRBJ1-4; v_gene: TRBV30; abundance: NA; d_gene: TRBD1; CDR3aa: CAWSAGTDYEKLFF; CDR3nt: TGTGCCTGGAGTGCCGGGACAGATTATGAAAAACTGTTTTTT
j_gene: TRBJ2-3; v_gene: TRBV7-6; abundance: NA; d_gene: NA; CDR3aa: CASSASRLGGDTQYF; CDR3nt: TGTGCCAGCAGCGCCAGCCGATTGGGGGGAGATACGCAGTATTTT
j_gene: TRBJ2-1; v_gene: TRBV10-1; abundance: NA; d_gene: NA; CDR3aa: CATPDKHNEQFF; CDR3nt: TGCGCCACCCCGGACAAGCACAATGAGCAGTTCTTC
j_gene: TRBJ2-3; v_gene: TRBV7-9; abundance: NA; d_gene: NA; CDR3aa: CASSLGGQAGYF; CDR3nt: TGTGCCAGCAGCTTAGGGGGCCAAGCTGGGTATTTT
j_gene: TRBJ1-5; v_gene: TRBV28; abundance: NA; d_gene: NA; CDR3aa: CASTPSPNQPQHF; CDR3nt: TGTGCCAGCACCCCGTCCCCCAATCAGCCCCAGCATTTT
j_gene: TRBJ1-6; v_gene: TRBV6-5; abundance: NA; d_gene: NA; CDR3aa: CASSTRTGYNSPLHF; CDR3nt: TGTGCCAGCAGTACCCGCACAGGTTATAATTCACCCCTCCACTTT
j_gene: TRBJ1-1; v_gene: TRBV7-9; abundance: NA; d_gene: NA; CDR3aa: CASSSFTEAFF; CDR3nt: TGTGCCAGCAGCTCCTTCACTGAAGCTTTCTTT
j_gene: TRBJ2-7; v_gene: TRBV5-5; abundance: once; d_gene: NA; CDR3aa: CASSLVASGEQYF; CDR3nt: TGTGCCAGCAGCTTGGTAGCCTCCGGCGAGCAGTACTTC
j_gene: TRBJ2-1; v_gene: TRBV20-1; abundance: NA; d_gene: NA; CDR3aa: CSASGPGQFF; CDR3nt: TGCAGTGCTAGTGGGCCAGGGCAGTTCTTC
j_gene: TRBJ2-1; v_gene: TRBV30; abundance: NA; d_gene: TRBD2; CDR3aa: CAWSGPGLGVGEQFF; CDR3nt: TGTGCCTGGAGTGGCCCGGGACTAGGAGTGGGTGAGCAGTTCTTC